This TCR beta chain derives from a study of T cells expressing NK-cell markers. Broader study findings: Specificity for HCMV among expanded NKG2C+ T cell clones was not established.

The CDR3 loop spans 13 amino acids. TCRdb reprocessed the 5' RACE reads and stores each CDR3 protein as one record, lacking DNA. This repertoire includes some 440,000 distinct CDR3 sequences. As concerns this clonotype: Its antigen is still unknown.

The chain carries TRBV12-3 or TRBV12-4 and TRBJ2-1; TCRdb's D gene call, TRBD1, goes unchecked for lack of DNA. Source material: blood T cells: a sorted CD56 or NKG2C T cell subset, CD4+ or CD8+ T cells, or bulk PBMC T cells (not recorded which). The clonotype originates from a woman in her forties or fifties in good health. This CDR3 reads CASRPGGGSAQFF.